The 24 T cell receptor beta chains below all came from one sample that was sequenced in a study of post-analysis software for immune sequencing data (dated by TCRdb to between 2014 and 2017). Study-wide conclusions, independent of this receptor: Significantly higher frequencies in patients than in controls were found for roughly five TRBV segments, including TRBV5-6, TRBV5-1 and TRBV20-1.

Libraries were built with PCR. The sequencer listed for this sample is Illumina HiSeq 2500. To reduce PCR and sequencing biases, unique molecular identifiers were built into the TCR beta cDNA libraries. TCRdb passed the public sequencing reads through fastp at Q25 and MiXCR, retaining productive beta sequences. One record per CDR3 amino acid sequence lists the most common genes and DNA. The table for this sample lists 650,000 to 850,000 distinct CDR3 sequences; 46% of them were counted only once. The ten most abundant clones make up roughly 5.2% of the sample. No antigen is known for these receptors. The sample consisted of blood. These receptors were obtained from a girl aged 10 to 17 with multiple sclerosis.

The rearrangement uses TRBV20-1 and TRBJ2-1; D is perhaps TRBD2 (6 bases). Germline CDR1 reads DFQATT; CDR2 reads SNEGSKA (reference sequence). The CDR3 length is 17 residues. V lost 0 bases and J 9 bases, leaving 24 bases between the germline ends. This CDR3 reads CSARDLPGASSWGEQFF. Written as DNA, the CDR3 is TGCAGTGCTAGAGATCTGCCGGGAGCTAGTTCCTGGGGTGAGCAGTTCTTC.

This clonotype was observed a handful of times. This sequence joins TRBV20-1 and TRBJ2-4; D remains unclear. V was pared by 1 base and J by 1 base, with 8 bases between. The CDR3 has 14 residues. CDR1 is DFQATT and CDR2 is SNEGSKA in the germline V gene (reference sequence). CDR3 DNA sequence: TGCAGTGCTAGAGGAAGGGTGGCCAAAAACATTCAGTACTTC. It yields the protein CSARGRVAKNIQYF.

This clonotype was detected a few times. V usage is TRBV6-5 and J usage is TRBJ1-1; no clear D gene. The CDR3 has 13 residues. Germline V gene sequence: CDR1 MNHEY, CDR2 SVGAGI. V shed 2 bases and J shed 5 bases, with 9 bases lying between them. The CDR3 reads CASSYDGGTEAFF. Written as DNA, the CDR3 is TGTGCCAGCAGTTACGACGGCGGGACTGAAGCTTTCTTT.

The chain joins TRBV29-1 to TRBJ2-5, with D possibly called TRBD1 or TRBD2 (5 bases each). The length of the CDR3 is 15 residues. The V gene's germline CDR1 is SQVTM and CDR2 ANQGSEA. V lost 4 bases and J 0 bases, leaving 15 bases between the germline ends. In DNA, the CDR3 is TGCAGCGTTGTACCGGGACCACTGTACCAAGAGACCCAGTACTTC. Translated: CSVVPGPLYQETQYF.

This chain links TRBV5-6 with TRBJ2-1, with D perhaps given as TRBD1 or TRBD2 (5 bases each). CDR3 length: 13 residues. CDR1 and CDR2 (germline): SGHDT, YYEEEE. Trimming shortened V by 4 bases and J by 8 bases, and 13 bases separated the two germline ends. This chain's CDR3 is CASSPEMGDEQFF. The CDR3 DNA reads as TGTGCCAGCAGCCCAGAGATGGGGGATGAGCAGTTCTTC.

The J gene is TRBJ2-3, the V gene TRBV6-2 or TRBV6-3; D not resolved. CDR1 MNHEY and CDR2 SVGEGT come from the germline V gene. This CDR3 comprises 14 residues. V was clipped by 4 bases and J by 4 bases, with 12 bases between them. The CDR3 sequence: CASSSPPPADTQYF. In DNA form, the CDR3 reads TGTGCCAGCAGTTCTCCCCCCCCGGCAGATACGCAGTATTTT.

This chain uses TRBV12-3 or TRBV12-4 with TRBJ2-1; D is unclear. With 2 bases removed from V and 9 bases from J, the gap between germline ends came to 14 bases. This CDR3 contains 14 residues. This CDR3 is CASSLFRAVGEQFF. The CDR3 coding sequence is TGTGCCAGCAGTTTATTTCGCGCTGTCGGTGAGCAGTTCTTC.

This chain links TRBV15 with TRBJ2-1; 8 bases map to TRBD2. J gave up 4 bases and V 3 bases, and 5 bases lay outside the gene matches. Germline CDR1 is LNHNV and CDR2 is YYDKDF (reference sequence). The CDR3 loop spans 15 amino acids. CDR3 amino acids: CATSRRLAGYNEQFF. DNA for the CDR3: TGTGCCACCAGCAGGCGTCTAGCGGGTTACAATGAGCAGTTCTTC.

The CDR3 DNA sequence: TGTGCCAGCAGTCGAGTCGGGGTTCCAGATACGCAGTATTTT. Its protein product is CASSRVGVPDTQYF. The rearrangement uses TRBV12-3 or TRBV12-4 and TRBJ2-3, with D tentatively TRBD2 (5 bases). Trimming pared 5 bases from V and 4 bases from J, leaving 13 bases between. This CDR3 is 14 amino acids long.

This rearrangement joins TRBV7-9 to TRBJ2-3; D perhaps matches TRBD1 (7 bases). This CDR3 comprises 17 residues. Germline loops: CDR1 SEHNR, CDR2 FQNEAQ (reference sequence). V lost 5 bases and J 0 bases, leaving 18 bases between the germline ends. The CDR3 reads CASSLRRGTASTDTQYF. As DNA, the CDR3 is TGTGCCAGCAGCCTTAGACGCGGGACAGCTAGCACAGATACGCAGTATTTT.

The DNA of the CDR3 is TGTGCCAGCAGCACAACCGTAACGGCGACGACCTACGAGCAGTACTTC. Translation: CASSTTVTATTYEQYF. The V gene is TRBV7-9, the J gene TRBJ2-7; no clear D gene. Germline CDR1 and CDR2: SEHNR and FQNEAQ (reference sequence). The CDR3 runs 16 residues. Deletions cut 5 bases from V and 2 bases from J, with 19 bases between.

The chain joins TRBV12-3 or TRBV12-4 to TRBJ1-1; D is unclear. Between the trimmed V and J ends, which lost 6 bases and 3 bases, there was a span of 14 bases. The CDR3 length is 14 residues. The CDR3 is CASSRGSGHTEAFF. DNA of the CDR3: TGTGCCAGCAGCCGAGGGTCTGGACACACTGAAGCTTTCTTT.

The chain uses TRBV20-1 and TRBJ2-7, with 13 positions matching TRBD2. V dropped 2 bases and J dropped 2; count of bases not matched to a gene: 3. This CDR3 is built from 15 residues. Germline loops: CDR1 DFQATT, CDR2 SNEGSKA (reference sequence). In DNA form, the CDR3 reads TGCAGTGCTAGATCAGGACTAGCGGGAGCCTACGAGCAGTACTTC. Its protein is CSARSGLAGAYEQYF.

The CDR3 is CASSGYRGTEGLEAFF. CDR3 bases: TGCGCCAGCAGCGGCTACAGGGGGACTGAAGGGTTGGAAGCTTTCTTT. This chain uses TRBV5-1 with TRBJ1-1, with 8 bases matching TRBD1. Germline V gene lookup returns CDR1 SGHRS and CDR2 YFSETQ. V shed 4 bases, J shed 8 bases, and the junction held 16 bases outside the gene matches. The length of the CDR3 is 16 residues. Together with reference TRBV5-1 and TRBJ1-1, the CDR3 gives the full variable domain: KAGVTQTPRYLIKTRGQQVTLSCSPISGHRSVSWYQQTPGQGLQFLFEYFSETQRNKGNFPGRFSGRQFSNSRSEMNVSTLELGDSALYLCASSGYRGTEGLEAFFGQGTRLTVV.

CDR3 DNA sequence: TGTGCCAGCAGTACAAGCACCCTAGTATCGGATACGCAGTATTTT. Residues: CASSTSTLVSDTQYF. This chain links TRBV6-5 with TRBJ2-3; D gene unclear. The germline V gene encodes CDR1 MNHEY and CDR2 SVGAGI. The CDR3 covers 15 residues. Deletions cut 5 bases from V and 6 bases from J, with 18 bases between.

This clonotype appeared a single time. The DNA is left out, because the CDR3 cannot be placed on it with certainty; the CDR3 is given as TCRdb lists it. This chain joins TRBV29-1 and TRBJ1-2. The CDR3 spans 11 residues, counting both ends. CDR1 is SQVTM, CDR2 ANQGSEA, per germline. CDR3 sequence reads: CSVAHGNGHTF.

Written as DNA, the CDR3 is TGTGCCAGCAGGGCCGGCGGCAGGGCCTACGAGCAGTACTTC. Protein: CASRAGGRAYEQYF. The chain carries TRBV28 and TRBJ2-7; TRBD1 might be the D (5 bases). The CDR3 is 14 residues long. Trimming stripped 6 bases from V and 2 bases from J, with 14 bases between. CDR1 and CDR2 (germline): MDHEN, SYDVKM.

The chain employs TRBV7-2 and TRBJ2-1; D remains unclear. Gene TRBJ2-7 matches the end of the DNA better, so the J call may be wrong. This CDR3 has 15 residues. Germline V gene lookup returns CDR1 SGHTA and CDR2 FQGNSA. This CDR3 is CASSLKLSSYNEQYF. CDR3 coding DNA: TGTGCCAGCAGCTTAAAACTCAGCTCCTACAATGAGCAGTACTTC.

The chain uses TRBV28 and TRBJ2-7; 8 bases map to TRBD2. Trimming at V came to 6 bases and at J to 7 bases, leaving 8 bases not matched to a gene. Germline V gives CDR1 MDHEN, CDR2 SYDVKM. This CDR3 comprises 13 residues. CDR3 region: CASSSGGRREQYF. CDR3 nucleotides: TGTGCCAGCAGCTCGGGGGGGCGAAGGGAGCAGTACTTC.

This chain uses TRBV20-1 with TRBJ2-7; no definite D call. Trimming left V 3 bases short and J 0 bases short, with 9 bases between. There are 13 residues in the CDR3. Germline values: CDR1 DFQATT, CDR2 SNEGSKA (reference sequence). The CDR3 DNA reads as TGCAGTGCTAGGCTCGGCACCTCCTACGAGCAGTACTTC. It codes for CSARLGTSYEQYF.

This chain uses TRBV29-1 with TRBJ2-1; D may be TRBD1 (6 bases). Trimming left V 7 bases short and J 9 bases short, with 19 bases between. Germline V gives CDR1 SQVTM, CDR2 ANQGSEA. The length of the CDR3 is 13 residues. The CDR3 protein is CSALTAQGSEQFF. The CDR3 nucleotides read TGCAGCGCCCTAACGGCCCAGGGGAGTGAGCAGTTCTTC.

To note about this clonotype: One end of the junction fails to match germline, which may point to a read error. The chain is built from TRBV12-3 or TRBV12-4 and TRBJ2-5, with D possibly being TRBD1 or TRBD2 (5 bases each). The J call may be faulty, since TRBJ2-7 better matches the DNA end. CDR3 size: 11 residues. The DNA for the CDR3 is TGTGCCAACAGTCTTGGGGGCGAGCAGTACTTC. Translating gives CANSLGGEQYF.

The gene calls are TRBV20-1 and TRBJ2-1; D might be TRBD1 (7 bases). V shed 7 bases and J shed 4 bases, with 20 bases lying between them. The CDR3 has 15 residues. Germline values: CDR1 DFQATT, CDR2 SNEGSKA (reference sequence). For the CDR3, the DNA is TGCAGTGTCCCGGAAGGGGGCGGGAATTACAATGAGCAGTTCTTC. Translation: CSVPEGGGNYNEQFF.

The gene calls are TRBV7-2 and TRBJ2-1; 11 nucleotides line up with TRBD2. The ends lost 1 base at V and 3 bases at J; junction bases unmatched: 14. CDR1 and CDR2 from the germline V gene are SGHTA and FQGNSA. The CDR3 spans 20 residues. CDR3 DNA sequence: TGTGCCAGCAGCTTAGAATGGATGCTAGCGGGAGGTGCTGGCTACAATGAGCAGTTCTTC. Translated: CASSLEWMLAGGAGYNEQFF. Together with reference TRBV7-2 and TRBJ2-1, the CDR3 gives the full variable domain: GAGVSQSPSNKVTEKGKDVELRCDPISGHTALYWYRQSLGQGLEFLIYFQGNSAPDKSGLPSDRFSAERTGGSVSTLTIQRTQQEDSAVYLCASSLEWMLAGGAGYNEQFFGPGTRLTVL.